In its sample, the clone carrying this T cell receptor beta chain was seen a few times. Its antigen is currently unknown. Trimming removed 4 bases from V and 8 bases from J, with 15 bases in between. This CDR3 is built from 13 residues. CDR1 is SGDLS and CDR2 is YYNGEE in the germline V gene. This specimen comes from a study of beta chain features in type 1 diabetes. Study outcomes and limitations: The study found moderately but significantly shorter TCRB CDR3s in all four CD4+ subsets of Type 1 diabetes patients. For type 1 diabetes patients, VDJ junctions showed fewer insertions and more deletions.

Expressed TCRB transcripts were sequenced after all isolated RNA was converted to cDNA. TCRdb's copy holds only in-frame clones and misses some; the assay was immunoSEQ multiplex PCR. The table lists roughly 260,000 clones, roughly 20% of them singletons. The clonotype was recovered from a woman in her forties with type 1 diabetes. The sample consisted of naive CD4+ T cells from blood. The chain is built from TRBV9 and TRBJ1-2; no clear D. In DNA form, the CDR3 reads TGTGCCAGCAGCACCCGGAGTACTTACGGCTACACCTTC. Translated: CASSTRSTYGYTF.